This TCR beta chain comes out of a study of cytomegalovirus exposure and HLA in healthy donors (dated 2017 in TCRdb). Looking at the study overall: The 550 to 750 repertoires of the first cohort and the roughly 120 validation repertoires were produced on the same platform, according to a later analysis. The study was designed to test whether signatures of past pathogen exposure could be identified by cataloging public T cell receptors. Along with the approximately 650-subject first cohort, a separate validation cohort of 120 different subjects was used. To predict cytomegalovirus infection status, the study combined high-throughput TCR immunosequencing, statistical association of individual TCRs with disease status, and machine learning.

As to this clone: The specificity of this receptor is unknown. There are no base qualities to consult, and no much larger clone falls within one base.

The donors were included in the validation cohort of over a hundred subjects, a group kept apart from the roughly 680-subject first cohort. From a lookup of the germline V gene, CDR1 and CDR2 are LGHNA and YNFKEQ. Including cysteine and phenylalanine, the CDR3 has 17 amino acids. The only DNA kept is the CDR3, 51 bases in frame from the first base. V loses 1 base at its end and J loses 3 bases; junction bases beyond the gene matches: 12. Study-wide conclusions, independent of this receptor: The validation cohort had no HLA typing available for a later analysis, so co-occurrence within that cohort was assessed over all 110 or so repertoires. While some public TCRs were present in many individuals, most TCR sequences turned up only very rarely across donors. The classifier was reported to diagnose cytomegalovirus status with high specificity and sensitivity in both the original and validation cohorts. Three of the identified cytomegalovirus-associated TCR beta chains were confirmed in vitro to be specific for cytomegalovirus antigens. Subsequent analysis determined that TCRs grouped into clusters in the first cohort also showed a tendency toward co-occurrence across the approximately 120 validation repertoires, and 85% to 95% of cluster scores exceeded 0. The study gave a list of under 200 TCR beta chains associated with cytomegalovirus. It was suggested by the authors that the approach could potentially be generalized to other disease states and immunological phenotypes.

The library was built by means of the immunoSEQ multiplex PCR assay. Per the source publication's procedure: To diagnose cytomegalovirus status from the catalog of TCR beta chain sequences, a statistical classification framework was built. TCRdb holds this immuneACCESS table with in-frame rearrangements only. Some clones are missing; in checked studies, unresolved V genes explain under half, and the rest has no known cause. V and J calls and clone size follow that table, whereas D and trimming were derived from the DNA. The sample records roughly 100,000 clones, 70% to 90% of which are singletons. 3% to 4% of the sample comes from the top ten.

This TCR derives from a woman between 18 and 30 years old in good health and CMV-seropositive. Material for sequencing was PBMCs. Recombination joined TRBV4-2 with TRBJ2-7; 7 bases in between match TRBD2. CDR3 loop: CASSQVGAGDPSYEQYF. DNA sequence: TGTGCCAGCAGCCAAGTTGGGGCGGGGGATCCCAGCTACGAGCAGTACTTC.